The entry that follows covers one TCR beta chain sequence. Reverse transcribed after extraction, RNA yielded cDNA as the sequencing template. Here immunoSEQ multiplex PCR was the method, and the copy in TCRdb shows in-frame clones only, minus some. The table shows roughly 250,000 clones, with under 70% occurring only once. The data were obtained in a study of CD8+ T cells in alopecia areata. Study details: For 6 to 18 months, tofacitinib was taken, and 6 months off drug followed.

Germline-derived CDR1 and CDR2 are SQVTM and ANQGSEA. The CDR3 consists of 13 residues. Deletions cut 6 bases from V and 1 base from J, with 12 bases between. Sequenced material: CD4+ T cells sorted from blood, taken at week 0. This receptor was obtained from a human donor with alopecia areata. This sequence joins TRBV29-1 and TRBJ2-5; D not resolved. In DNA form, the CDR3 reads TGCAGCGTCCGCGTAGGGTCCCAAGAGACCCAGTACTTC. This encodes CSVRVGSQETQYF.